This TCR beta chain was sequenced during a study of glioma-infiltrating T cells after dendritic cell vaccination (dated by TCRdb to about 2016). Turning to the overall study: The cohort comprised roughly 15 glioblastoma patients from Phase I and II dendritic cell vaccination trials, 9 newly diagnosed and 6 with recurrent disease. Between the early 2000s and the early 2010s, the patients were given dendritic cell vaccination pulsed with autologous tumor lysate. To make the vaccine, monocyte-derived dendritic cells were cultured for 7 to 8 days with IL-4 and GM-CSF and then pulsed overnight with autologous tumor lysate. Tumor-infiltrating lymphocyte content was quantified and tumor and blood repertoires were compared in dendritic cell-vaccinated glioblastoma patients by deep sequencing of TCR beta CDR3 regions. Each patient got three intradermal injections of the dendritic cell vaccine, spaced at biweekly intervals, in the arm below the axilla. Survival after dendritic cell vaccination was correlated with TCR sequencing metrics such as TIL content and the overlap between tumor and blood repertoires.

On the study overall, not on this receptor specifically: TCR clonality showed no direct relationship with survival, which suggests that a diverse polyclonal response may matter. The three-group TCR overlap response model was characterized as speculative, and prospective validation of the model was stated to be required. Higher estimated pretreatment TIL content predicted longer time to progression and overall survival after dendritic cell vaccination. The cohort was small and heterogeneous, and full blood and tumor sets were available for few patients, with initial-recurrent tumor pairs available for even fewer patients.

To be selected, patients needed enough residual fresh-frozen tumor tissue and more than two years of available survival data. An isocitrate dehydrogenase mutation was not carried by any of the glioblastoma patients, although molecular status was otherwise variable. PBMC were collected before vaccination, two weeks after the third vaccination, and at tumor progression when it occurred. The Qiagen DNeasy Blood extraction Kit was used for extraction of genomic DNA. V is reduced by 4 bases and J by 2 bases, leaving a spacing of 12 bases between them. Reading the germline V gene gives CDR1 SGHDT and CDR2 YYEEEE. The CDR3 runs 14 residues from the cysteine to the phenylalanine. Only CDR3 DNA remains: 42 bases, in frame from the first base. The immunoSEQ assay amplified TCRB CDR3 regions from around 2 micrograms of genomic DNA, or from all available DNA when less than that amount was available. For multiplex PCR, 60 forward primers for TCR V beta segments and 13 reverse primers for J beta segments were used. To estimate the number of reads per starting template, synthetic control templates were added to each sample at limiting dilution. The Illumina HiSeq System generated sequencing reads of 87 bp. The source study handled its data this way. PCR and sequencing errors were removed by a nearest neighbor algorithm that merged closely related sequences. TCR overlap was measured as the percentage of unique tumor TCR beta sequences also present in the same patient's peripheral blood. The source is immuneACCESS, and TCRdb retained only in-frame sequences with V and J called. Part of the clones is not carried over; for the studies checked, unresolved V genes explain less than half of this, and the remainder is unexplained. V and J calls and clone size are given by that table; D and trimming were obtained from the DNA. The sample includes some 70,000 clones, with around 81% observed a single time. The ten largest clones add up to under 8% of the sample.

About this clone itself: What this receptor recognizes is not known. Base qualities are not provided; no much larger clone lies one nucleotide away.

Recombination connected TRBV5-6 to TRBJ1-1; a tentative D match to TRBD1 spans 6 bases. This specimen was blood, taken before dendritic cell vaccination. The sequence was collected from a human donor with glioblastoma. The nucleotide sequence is TGTGCCAGCAGCCCGGGACAAACCAACACTGAAGCTTTCTTT. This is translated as CASSPGQTNTEAFF.